Listed below are T cell receptor beta chains from one sample, sequenced in a study of shared clonotypes between healthy human individuals. Sequencing used immunoSEQ multiplex PCR; TCRdb keeps in-frame clones, though not all of them. The sample has more than 1 million clones, 75% to 85% seen once; the top ten hold approximately 0.52%. The sample consisted of memory CD4+ T cells from PBMCs. These receptor sequences come from a man between 18 and 29 years old in good health. Some clones in this sample may be carry-over from other donors' samples. The CDR3 runs from the conserved cysteine through the conserved F or W. Each record gives: J gene, D gene, V gene, CDR3 protein, CDR3 DNA. A D gene is named only where the DNA matches it firmly.

j_call: TRBJ2-1
d_call: NA
v_call: TRBV9
cdr3_aa: CASSVEVLPDNEQFF
cdr3_nt: TGTGCCAGCAGCGTAGAGGTCCTACCAGACAATGAGCAGTTCTTC

j_call: TRBJ1-2
d_call: TRBD1
v_call: TRBV6-1
cdr3_aa: CASSEVGDRGKSNGYTF
cdr3_nt: TGTGCCAGCAGTGAAGTTGGGGACAGGGGGAAGAGCAATGGCTACACCTTC

j_call: TRBJ2-3
d_call: NA
v_call: TRBV5-6
cdr3_aa: CASSPAGGLADTQYF
cdr3_nt: TGTGCCAGCAGCCCCGCTGGGGGGCTGGCAGATACGCAGTATTTT

j_call: TRBJ2-1
d_call: TRBD2
v_call: TRBV28
cdr3_aa: CASRTASGRYNEQFF
cdr3_nt: TGTGCCAGCAGGACGGCTAGCGGGAGGTACAATGAGCAGTTCTTC

j_call: TRBJ1-1
d_call: NA
v_call: TRBV5-4
cdr3_aa: CASSFAGKNTEAFF
cdr3_nt: TGTGCCAGCAGCTTTGCAGGAAAGAACACTGAAGCTTTCTTT

j_call: TRBJ1-3
d_call: NA
v_call: TRBV6-6
cdr3_aa: CASSSPNVGGNTIYF
cdr3_nt: TGTGCCAGCAGCTCCCCAAATGTGGGAGGAAACACCATATATTTT

j_call: TRBJ2-2
d_call: NA
v_call: TRBV19
cdr3_aa: CASSIKGAGELFF
cdr3_nt: TGTGCCAGTAGTATAAAGGGAGCCGGGGAGCTGTTTTTT

j_call: TRBJ2-2
d_call: NA
v_call: TRBV28
cdr3_aa: CASTTQLGGAGELFF
cdr3_nt: TGTGCCAGCACCACCCAATTAGGGGGAGCCGGGGAGCTGTTTTTT

j_call: TRBJ2-2
d_call: TRBD2
v_call: TRBV11-2
cdr3_aa: CASSPRGLAGYTGELFF
cdr3_nt: TGTGCCAGCAGCCCAAGAGGGCTAGCGGGGTACACCGGGGAGCTGTTTTTT

j_call: TRBJ2-7
d_call: TRBD1
v_call: TRBV5-1
cdr3_aa: CASSGTGGTYEQYF
cdr3_nt: TGCGCCAGCTCCGGGACAGGGGGTACCTACGAGCAGTACTTC

j_call: TRBJ2-4
d_call: NA
v_call: TRBV28
cdr3_aa: CASSGPLGNIQYF
cdr3_nt: TGTGCCAGCAGTGGTCCCCTGGGGAACATTCAGTACTTC

j_call: TRBJ2-7
d_call: NA
v_call: TRBV5-1
cdr3_aa: CASSLGGPPYEQYF
cdr3_nt: TGCGCCAGCAGCTTGGGGGGTCCCCCCTACGAGCAGTACTTC

j_call: TRBJ2-2
d_call: NA
v_call: TRBV6-1
cdr3_aa: CASSEDQTGRKLFF
cdr3_nt: TGTGCCAGCAGTGAAGATCAAACAGGACGGAAGCTGTTTTTT

j_call: TRBJ2-3
d_call: TRBD2
v_call: TRBV7-2
cdr3_aa: CASSPGTSGMADTQYF
cdr3_nt: TGTGCCAGCAGCCCCGGAACTAGCGGGATGGCAGATACGCAGTATTTT